This TCR beta chain was profiled in a study of blood T cell repertoires in COVID-19. In the study overall: Samples came from the United States, Italy and Spain, spanning acute and convalescent COVID-19.

Here immunoSEQ multiplex PCR was the method, and the copy in TCRdb shows in-frame clones only, minus some. This sample has hundreds of thousands of clones, with about four fifths found just once. This CDR3 spans 15 amino acids. Trimming cost V 0 bases and J 0 bases, with 9 bases left between them. CDR1 and CDR2 (germline): SGDLS, YYNGEE. This sequence joins TRBV9 and TRBJ1-1; D possibly corresponds to TRBD1 (5 bases). The sample taken for sequencing was peripheral blood. This clonotype originated in an elderly woman with acute or convalescent COVID-19. CDR3 in amino acids: CASSVAPGVNTEAFF. The CDR3 nucleotides are TGTGCCAGCAGCGTAGCCCCGGGGGTGAACACTGAAGCTTTCTTT.